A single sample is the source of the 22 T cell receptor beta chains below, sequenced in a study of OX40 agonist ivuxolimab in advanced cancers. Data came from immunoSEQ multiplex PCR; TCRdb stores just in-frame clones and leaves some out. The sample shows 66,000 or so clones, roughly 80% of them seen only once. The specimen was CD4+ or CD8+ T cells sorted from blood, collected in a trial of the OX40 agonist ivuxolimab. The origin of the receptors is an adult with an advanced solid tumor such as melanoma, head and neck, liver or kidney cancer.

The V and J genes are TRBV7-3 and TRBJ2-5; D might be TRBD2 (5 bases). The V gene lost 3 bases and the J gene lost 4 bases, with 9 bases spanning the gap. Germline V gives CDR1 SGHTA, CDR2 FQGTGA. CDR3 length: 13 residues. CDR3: CASSFTSGETQYF. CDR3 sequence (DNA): TGTGCCAGCAGCTTTACGAGCGGAGAGACCCAGTACTTC.

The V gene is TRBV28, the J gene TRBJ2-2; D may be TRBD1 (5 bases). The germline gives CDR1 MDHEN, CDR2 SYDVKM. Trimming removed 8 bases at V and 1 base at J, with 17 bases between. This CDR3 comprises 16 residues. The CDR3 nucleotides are TGTGCCAGCTCTCGCCAGGGAAGAGGGAACACCGGGGAGCTGTTTTTT. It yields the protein CASSRQGRGNTGELFF.

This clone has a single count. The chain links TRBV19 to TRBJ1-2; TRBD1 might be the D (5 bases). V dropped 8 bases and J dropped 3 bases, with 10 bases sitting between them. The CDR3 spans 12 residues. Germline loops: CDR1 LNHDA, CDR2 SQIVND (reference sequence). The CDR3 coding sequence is TGTGCCAGTGGGGACGAATACTATGGCTACACCTTC. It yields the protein CASGDEYYGYTF.

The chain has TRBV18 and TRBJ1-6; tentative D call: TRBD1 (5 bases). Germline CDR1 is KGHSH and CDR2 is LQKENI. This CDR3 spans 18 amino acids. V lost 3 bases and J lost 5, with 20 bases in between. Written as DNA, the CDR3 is TGTGCCAGCTCACCTAGCGGAACGGGGGAGGTCAATAATTCACCCCTCCACTTT. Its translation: CASSPSGTGEVNNSPLHF.

CDR3 sequence reads: CASSSGQGYTDTQYF. The CDR3 coding sequence is TGTGCCAGCAGCTCGGGACAGGGTTACACAGATACGCAGTATTTT. The chain recombines TRBV11-3 with TRBJ2-3, with 9 positions matching TRBD1. The CDR3 sequence is 15 residues long. V shed 4 bases, J shed 2 bases, and the junction held 4 bases outside the gene matches. Germline V gives CDR1 SGHNT, CDR2 YENEEA.

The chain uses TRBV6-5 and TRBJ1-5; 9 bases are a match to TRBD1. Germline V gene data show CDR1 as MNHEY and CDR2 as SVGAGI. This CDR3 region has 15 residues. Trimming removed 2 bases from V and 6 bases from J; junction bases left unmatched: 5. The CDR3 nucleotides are TGTGCCAGCAGTTACGACAGGGGGACAGGTCAGCCCCAGCATTTT. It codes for CASSYDRGTGQPQHF.

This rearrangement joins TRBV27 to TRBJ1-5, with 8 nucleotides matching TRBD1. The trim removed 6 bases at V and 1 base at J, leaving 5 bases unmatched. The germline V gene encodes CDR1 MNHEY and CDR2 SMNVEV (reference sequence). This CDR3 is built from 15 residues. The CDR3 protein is CASRPTGVSNQPQHF. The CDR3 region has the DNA TGTGCCAGCAGACCGACAGGGGTCAGCAATCAGCCCCAGCATTTT.

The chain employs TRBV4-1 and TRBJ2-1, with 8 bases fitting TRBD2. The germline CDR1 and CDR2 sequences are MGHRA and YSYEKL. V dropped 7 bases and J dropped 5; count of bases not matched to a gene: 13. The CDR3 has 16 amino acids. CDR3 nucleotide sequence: TGCGCCAGCAAGACATACGGGACTAGAAACAACAATGAGCAGTTCTTC. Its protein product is CASKTYGTRNNNEQFF.

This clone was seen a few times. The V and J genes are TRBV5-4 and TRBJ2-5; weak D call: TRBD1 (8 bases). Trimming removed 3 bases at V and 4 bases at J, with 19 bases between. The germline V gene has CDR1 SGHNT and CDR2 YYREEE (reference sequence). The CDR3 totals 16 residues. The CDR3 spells CASSSVYRGGSETQYF. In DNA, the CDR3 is TGTGCCAGCAGCTCGGTCTACAGGGGGGGTTCAGAGACCCAGTACTTC.

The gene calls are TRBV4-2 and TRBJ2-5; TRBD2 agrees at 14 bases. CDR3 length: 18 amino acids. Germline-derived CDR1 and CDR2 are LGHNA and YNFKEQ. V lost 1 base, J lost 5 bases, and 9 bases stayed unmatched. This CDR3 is CASSQVTSGGALKETQYF. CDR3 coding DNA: TGTGCCAGCAGCCAAGTGACTAGCGGGGGGGCCCTCAAGGAGACCCAGTACTTC.

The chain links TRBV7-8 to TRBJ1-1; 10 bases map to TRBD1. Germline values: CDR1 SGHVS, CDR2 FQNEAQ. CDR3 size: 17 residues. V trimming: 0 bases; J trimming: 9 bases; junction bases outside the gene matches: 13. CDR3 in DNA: TGTGCCAGCAGCTTAGCTTCCCTTAGACAGGGGGCTACGAAAGCTTTCTTT. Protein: CASSLASLRQGATKAFF.

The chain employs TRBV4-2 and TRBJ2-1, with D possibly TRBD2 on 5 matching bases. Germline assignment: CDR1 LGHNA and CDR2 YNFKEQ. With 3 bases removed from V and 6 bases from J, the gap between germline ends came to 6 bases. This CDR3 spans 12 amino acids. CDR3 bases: TGTGCCAGCAGCCAGAGCGGCAATGAGCAGTTCTTC. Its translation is CASSQSGNEQFF.

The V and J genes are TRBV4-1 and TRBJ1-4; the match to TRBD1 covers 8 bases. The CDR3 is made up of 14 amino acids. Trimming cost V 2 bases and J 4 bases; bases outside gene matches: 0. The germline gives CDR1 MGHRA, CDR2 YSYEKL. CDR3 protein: CASSQTGGNEKLFF. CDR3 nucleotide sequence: TGCGCCAGCAGCCAAACAGGGGGTAATGAAAAACTGTTTTTT.

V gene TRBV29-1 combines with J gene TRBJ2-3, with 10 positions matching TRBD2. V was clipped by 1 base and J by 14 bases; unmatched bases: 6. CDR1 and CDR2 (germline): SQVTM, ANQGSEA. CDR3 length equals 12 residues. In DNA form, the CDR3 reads TGCAGCGTTGAAGTGGCGGGACTAGCGAGGTATTTT. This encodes CSVEVAGLARYF.

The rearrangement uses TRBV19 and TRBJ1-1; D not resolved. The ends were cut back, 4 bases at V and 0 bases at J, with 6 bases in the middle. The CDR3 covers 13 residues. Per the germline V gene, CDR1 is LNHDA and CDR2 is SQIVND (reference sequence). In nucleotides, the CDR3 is TGTGCCAGTAGTAAAACAGTGAACACTGAAGCTTTCTTT. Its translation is CASSKTVNTEAFF.

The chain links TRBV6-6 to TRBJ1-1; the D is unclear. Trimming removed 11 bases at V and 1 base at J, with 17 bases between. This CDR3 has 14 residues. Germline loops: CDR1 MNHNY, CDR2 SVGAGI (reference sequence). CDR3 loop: CAAWRESWNTEAFF. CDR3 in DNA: TGTGCCGCATGGAGGGAATCGTGGAACACTGAAGCTTTCTTT.

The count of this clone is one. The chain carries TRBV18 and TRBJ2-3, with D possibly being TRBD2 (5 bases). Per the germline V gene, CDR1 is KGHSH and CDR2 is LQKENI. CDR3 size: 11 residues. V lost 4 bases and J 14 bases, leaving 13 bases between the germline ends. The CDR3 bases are TGTGCCAGCTCACTCGGACTGGGGTGGTATTTT. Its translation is CASSLGLGWYF.

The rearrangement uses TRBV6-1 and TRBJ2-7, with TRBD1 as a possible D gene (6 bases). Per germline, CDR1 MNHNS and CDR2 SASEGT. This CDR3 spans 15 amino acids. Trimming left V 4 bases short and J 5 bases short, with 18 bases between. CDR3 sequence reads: CASSGLVTGYNEQYF. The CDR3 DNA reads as TGTGCCAGCAGTGGGCTAGTTACAGGGTATAACGAGCAGTACTTC.

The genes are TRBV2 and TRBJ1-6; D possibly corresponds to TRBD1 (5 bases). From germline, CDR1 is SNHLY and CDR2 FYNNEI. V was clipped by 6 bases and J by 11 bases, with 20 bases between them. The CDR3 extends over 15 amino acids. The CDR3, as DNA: TGTGCCAGCAGAAGACAGCGCGAAGGGAGGGCACCCCTCCACTTT. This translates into CASRRQREGRAPLHF.

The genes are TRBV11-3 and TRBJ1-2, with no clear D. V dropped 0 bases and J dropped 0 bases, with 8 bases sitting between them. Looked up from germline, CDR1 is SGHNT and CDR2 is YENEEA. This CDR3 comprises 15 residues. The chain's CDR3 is CASSLDYRSNYGYTF. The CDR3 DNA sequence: TGTGCCAGCAGCTTAGACTACAGATCTAACTATGGCTACACCTTC.

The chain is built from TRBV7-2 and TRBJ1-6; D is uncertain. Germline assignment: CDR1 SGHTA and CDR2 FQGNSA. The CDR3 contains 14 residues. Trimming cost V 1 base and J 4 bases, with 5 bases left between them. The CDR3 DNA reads TGTGCCAGCAGCTTAGACTGGTATAATTCACCCCTCCACTTT. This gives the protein CASSLDWYNSPLHF. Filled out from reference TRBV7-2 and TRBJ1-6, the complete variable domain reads GAGVSQSPSNKVTEKGKDVELRCDPISGHTALYWYRQSLGQGLEFLIYFQGNSAPDKSGLPSDRFSAERTGGSVSTLTIQRTQQEDSAVYLCASSLDWYNSPLHFGNGTRLTVT.

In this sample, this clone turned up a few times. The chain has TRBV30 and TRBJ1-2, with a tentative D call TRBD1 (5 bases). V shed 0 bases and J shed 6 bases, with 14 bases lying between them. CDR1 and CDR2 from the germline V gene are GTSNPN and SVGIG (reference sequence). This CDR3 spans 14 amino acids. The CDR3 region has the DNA TGTGCCTGGAGTGTACAGGCAGGGTTTAATGGCTACACCTTC. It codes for CAWSVQAGFNGYTF.